This T cell receptor (beta chain) originates from a study of PD-L1 blockade in urothelial cancer. In the study overall: From about 2014, patients received atezolizumab, given as 1,200 mg intravenously every 3 weeks. Researchers looked at the blood 3 weeks (second dose) and 6 weeks after treatment began. Chemotherapy regimens numbering 0 to 3 had been given to patients. Study-level findings and limits: When pretreatment blood TCR clonality was below the median, it predicted better survival.

Using immunoSEQ multiplex PCR, the repertoire was profiled, and TCRdb retains in-frame clones only, with some absent. The sample includes about 88,000 clones, around 90% of them seen just once. From germline, CDR1 is ENHRY and CDR2 SYGVKD. The CDR3 contains 14 residues. V shed 8 bases and J 3 bases; nucleotides not matched to a gene: 6. The time point denotes: pretreatment peripheral blood. Concerning this clone itself: Its antigen remains unidentified.

The source material was PBMCs, sampled around atezolizumab (anti-PD-L1) treatment. This sequence was found in a woman over 75 with urothelial cancer. The chain links TRBV10-3 to TRBJ2-2; 7 bases align to TRBD2. Here the CDR3 DNA reads TGTGCCATCGCCGGCGGGAGTGACACCGGGGAGCTGTTTTTT. Its protein product is CAIAGGSDTGELFF.